Below, 24 T cell receptor beta chains from the same sample are listed, as sequenced in a study of long-term antiretroviral therapy in people with HIV. It was version v3.0 of the immunoSEQ assay that was run at survey level. Some clones are missing from TCRdb's copy, which holds only in-frame ones; the method was immunoSEQ multiplex PCR. The sample includes tens of thousands of clones, less than 85% of them seen just once. The sequences come from unsorted PBMCs, collected roughly 2.3 years after starting antiretroviral therapy. The receptors shown here come from a man aged 40-55 years with HIV.

The genes are TRBV4-1 and TRBJ2-1, with 10 bases aligning to TRBD1. The V gene end was trimmed by 3 bases and the J gene end by 4 bases; junction bases not matched to a gene: 3. The germline CDR1 and CDR2 sequences are MGHRA and YSYEKL. CDR3 length: 15 residues. This CDR3 reads CASSHDRGPYNEQFF. CDR3 coding DNA: TGCGCCAGCAGCCATGACAGGGGGCCTTACAATGAGCAGTTCTTC.

The chain recombines TRBV5-1 with TRBJ1-4; 8 bases align to TRBD1. The V segment lost 4 bases and the J segment 3 bases; nucleotides outside the gene matches: 11. Germline CDR1 reads SGHRS; CDR2 reads YFSETQ. The CDR3 covers 17 residues. DNA of the CDR3: TGCGCCAGCAGCCTCACAGGGGGTGGGTTTGCTAATGAAAAACTGTTTTTT. Translation: CASSLTGGGFANEKLFF.

This chain uses TRBV5-6 with TRBJ2-2; 11 nucleotides match TRBD1. J was trimmed by 8 bases and V by 4 bases; bases with no gene match: 7. This CDR3 region has 15 residues. Germline V gene data show CDR1 as SGHDT and CDR2 as YYEEEE. Written as DNA, the CDR3 is TGTGCCAGCAGCGAAGGACAGGGGGCTTGGGGGGAGCTGTTTTTT. It yields the protein CASSEGQGAWGELFF.

The chain carries TRBV6-5 and TRBJ2-7, with 9 bases lining up with TRBD2. The CDR3 contains 15 residues. Germline V lookup: CDR1 MNHEY, CDR2 SVGAGI. The trim removed 4 bases at V and 2 bases at J, leaving 6 bases unmatched. In DNA, the CDR3 is TGTGCCAGCAGTTCGTCGGGACTAGCCACCTACGAGCAGTACTTC. This sequence encodes CASSSSGLATYEQYF.

The genes are TRBV13 and TRBJ2-1, with no clear D. CDR3 length: 16 amino acids. V was shortened by 0 bases and J by 5 bases, with 14 bases between the two germline ends. Germline CDR1 PRHDT, CDR2 FYEKMQ (reference sequence). The CDR3 loop is CASSLGPGLWDNEQFF. The CDR3 DNA sequence: TGTGCCAGCAGCTTAGGGCCGGGCCTCTGGGACAATGAGCAGTTCTTC.

The chain recombines TRBV27 with TRBJ1-5; 7 bases agree with TRBD1. Trimming at V came to 5 bases and at J to 0 bases, leaving 4 bases not matched to a gene. The CDR3 covers 15 residues. Germline CDR1 and CDR2: MNHEY and SMNVEV (reference sequence). The CDR3 DNA is TGTGCCAGCAGTCAACAGGGGTATAGCAATCAGCCCCAGCATTTT. Protein: CASSQQGYSNQPQHF.

The chain links TRBV28 to TRBJ2-1, with 14 bases identical to TRBD2. CDR1 is MDHEN and CDR2 is SYDVKM in the germline V gene. The V gene end was trimmed by 3 bases and the J gene end by 3 bases; junction bases not matched to a gene: 13. The CDR3 totals 20 residues. The chain's CDR3 is CASSLRSAGLAGELYNEQFF. For the CDR3, the DNA is TGTGCCAGCAGTTTGAGGTCGGCGGGACTAGCGGGAGAGCTCTACAATGAGCAGTTCTTC.

The J gene is TRBJ2-5, the V gene TRBV30, with a possible D match to TRBD1 (6 bases). CDR3 length: 14 residues. CDR1 is GTSNPN, CDR2 SVGIG, per germline (reference sequence). Between the trimmed V and J ends, which lost 3 bases and 0 bases, there was a span of 11 bases. The CDR3 region is CAWRGQRYQETQYF. The CDR3 nucleotides read TGTGCCTGGAGAGGACAGAGGTACCAAGAGACCCAGTACTTC.

The chain carries TRBV7-2 and TRBJ2-3; 7 positions agree with TRBD1. Germline CDR1 SGHTA, CDR2 FQGNSA. The CDR3 runs to 15 residues. Trimming cost V 3 bases and J 3 bases; bases outside gene matches: 6. The chain's CDR3 is CASSFASGGTDTQYF. The CDR3 nucleotides are TGTGCCAGCAGCTTCGCTTCAGGGGGAACAGATACGCAGTATTTT.

The rearrangement joins TRBV28 to TRBJ2-7, with D maybe TRBD2 (5 bases). Per the germline V gene, CDR1 is MDHEN and CDR2 is SYDVKM. This CDR3 has 13 amino acids. Trimming took 7 bases from V and 7 from J, leaving 17 bases between them. CDR3 residues: CASTPFAGGEQYF. The CDR3 coding sequence is TGTGCCAGCACCCCCTTCGCCGGCGGGGAGCAGTACTTC.

This clone was seen a few times. The chain has TRBV27 and TRBJ2-2; a possible D gene is TRBD2 (7 bases). V shed 7 bases and J shed 0 bases, with 12 bases lying between them. The CDR3 is made up of 15 amino acids. Per germline, CDR1 MNHEY and CDR2 SMNVEV (reference sequence). CDR3 loop: CASTPGGPNTGELFF. The CDR3, as DNA: TGTGCCAGCACTCCCGGGGGGCCGAACACCGGGGAGCTGTTTTTT.

The chain uses TRBV27 and TRBJ2-7, with 14 bases matching TRBD2. J gave up 6 bases and V 4 bases, and 20 bases lay outside the gene matches. The germline V gene has CDR1 MNHEY and CDR2 SMNVEV (reference sequence). The CDR3 is 20 residues long. The CDR3 sequence: CASSSAGTSGSIGRPIEQYF. As DNA, the CDR3 is TGTGCCAGCAGTTCAGCCGGGACTAGCGGGAGCATAGGACGGCCCATCGAGCAGTACTTC.

This clone has just a few counts. This chain links TRBV7-9 with TRBJ2-1; 8 bases line up with TRBD1. The CDR3 sequence is 17 residues long. The V gene end was trimmed by 0 bases and the J gene end by 1 base; junction bases not matched to a gene: 5. Germline CDR1 SEHNR, CDR2 FQNEAQ (reference sequence). CDR3 loop: CASSLALRQGSYNEQFF. The CDR3 coding sequence is TGTGCCAGCAGCTTAGCGCTTAGACAGGGGTCCTACAATGAGCAGTTCTTC.

The chain carries TRBV7-9 and TRBJ1-2, with D tentatively TRBD1 (5 bases). Trimming took off 5 bases at V and 2 bases at J, with 12 bases between the two ends. CDR3 length equals 14 residues. CDR1 and CDR2 from the germline V gene are SEHNR and FQNEAQ (reference sequence). This CDR3 is CASSRHEGNYGYTF. CDR3 nucleotide sequence: TGTGCCAGCAGCCGTCATGAGGGGAACTATGGCTACACCTTC.

The V gene is TRBV7-2, the J gene TRBJ2-3, with TRBD2 matching over 12 bases. Germline values: CDR1 SGHTA, CDR2 FQGNSA. V dropped 3 bases and J dropped 2; count of bases not matched to a gene: 12. The CDR3 runs 19 residues. CDR3 protein: CASSLVASGRASYTDTQYF. For the CDR3, the DNA is TGTGCCAGCAGCTTGGTTGCTAGCGGGAGGGCCTCATACACAGATACGCAGTATTTT.

This chain links TRBV14 with TRBJ1-3; D perhaps matches TRBD1 (5 bases). The V end was cut by 5 bases, the J end by 0 bases, with 14 bases between. The CDR3 length is 16 residues. The germline V gene has CDR1 SGHDN and CDR2 FVKESK. CDR3 sequence (DNA): TGTGCCAGCAGCAGGGGACGGGACGTCTCTGGAAACACCATATATTTT. Translated, it gives CASSRGRDVSGNTIYF.

The rearrangement uses TRBV18 and TRBJ2-3, with unresolved D. The germline CDR1 and CDR2 sequences are KGHSH and LQKENI. The CDR3 consists of 15 residues. V shed 3 bases and J shed 0 bases, with 10 bases lying between them. The DNA for the CDR3 is TGTGCCAGCTCACCGGTCCGTTCTAGCACAGATACGCAGTATTTT. Protein product: CASSPVRSSTDTQYF. Full variable domain (remainder filled in from reference TRBV18 and TRBJ2-3): NAGVMQNPRHLVRRRGQEARLRCSPMKGHSHVYWYRQLPEEGLKFMVYLQKENIIDESGMPKERFSAEFPKEGPSILRIQQVVRGDSAAYFCASSPVRSSTDTQYFGPGTRLTVL.

The CDR3 here is CASSTGGTGGKDEQFF. The DNA of the CDR3 is TGTGCCAGTAGTACGGGGGGGACAGGGGGCAAAGATGAGCAGTTCTTC. This rearrangement joins TRBV19 to TRBJ2-1; TRBD1 agrees at 12 bases. CDR1 and CDR2 from the germline V gene are LNHDA and SQIVND (reference sequence). The V and J ends lost 4 bases and 8 bases, in that order; junction bases with no gene match: 9. The CDR3 runs to 16 residues.

This rearrangement joins TRBV6-1 to TRBJ2-1; D is unresolved. V lost 2 bases and J 7 bases, leaving 12 bases between the germline ends. Germline assignment: CDR1 MNHNS and CDR2 SASEGT. The CDR3 extends over 14 amino acids. The CDR3 nucleotides are TGTGCCAGCAGTGAATCATGGGAACGGAATGAGCAGTTCTTC. It yields the protein CASSESWERNEQFF.

This clone was detected only once. The V and J genes are TRBV6-6 and TRBJ1-2; D ambiguous. The ends were cut back, 2 bases at V and 4 bases at J, with 8 bases in the middle. Per germline, CDR1 MNHNY and CDR2 SVGAGI (reference sequence). There are 13 residues in the CDR3. CDR3 coding DNA: TGTGCCAGCAGTTACGATCCTGTCTATGGCTACACCTTC. Protein: CASSYDPVYGYTF.

This clone was seen a handful of times. This chain uses TRBV19 with TRBJ1-3; D ambiguous. V was cut by 4 bases and J by 8 bases, with 12 bases left in between. Germline V gene sequence: CDR1 LNHDA, CDR2 SQIVND (reference sequence). CDR3 length: 13 residues. CDR3 loop: CASSRLIADTIYF. For the CDR3, the DNA is TGTGCCAGTAGTAGACTGATTGCGGACACCATATATTTT.

This clone has just a few counts. One junction end disagrees with the germline gene, perhaps due to a read error. The chain carries TRBV27 and TRBJ2-2; no clear D gene. The CDR3 spans 13 residues. The germline gives CDR1 MNHEY, CDR2 SMNVEV (reference sequence). CDR3 coding DNA: TGTGCCAGCAGTTTCGCTAACACCGGAGAGCTGTTTTTT. This encodes CASSFANTGELFF.

The gene calls are TRBV12-5 and TRBJ1-2; TRBD1 is a possible D gene (5 bases). Trimming pared 6 bases from V and 4 bases from J, leaving 15 bases between. Per the germline V gene, CDR1 is LGHNT and CDR2 is FRNRAP. The CDR3 contains 14 residues. CDR3 coding DNA: TGTGCTAGTGGCCCCGGCAGGGAGACCTATGGCTACACCTTC. It specifies CASGPGRETYGYTF.

The V and J genes are TRBV7-2 and TRBJ2-3; 7 bases line up with TRBD2. The CDR3 has 17 residues. V lost 3 bases, J lost 3 bases, and 12 bases stayed unmatched. Germline V gene data show CDR1 as SGHTA and CDR2 as FQGNSA. The CDR3 is CASSFVGGGRGTDTQYF. The CDR3 DNA is TGTGCCAGCAGCTTTGTCGGCGGGGGTCGCGGGACAGATACGCAGTATTTT.